The 14 T cell receptor beta chains given below trace back to one sample, sequenced in a study of blood T cell repertoires in COVID-19. The table came from immunoSEQ multiplex PCR; TCRdb's copy has only in-frame clones and leaves some out. In the table there are 150,000 to 200,000 clones, 80% of which are singletons. Sequencing input: peripheral blood. These receptors were taken from a man in his sixties with acute or convalescent COVID-19.

V gene TRBV5-4 combines with J gene TRBJ2-1, with 12 bases aligning to TRBD1. After removal of 5 bases from V and 6 bases from J, the junction contained 6 bases not matched to a gene. The CDR3 consists of 15 residues. Germline values: CDR1 SGHNT, CDR2 YYREEE (reference sequence). For the CDR3, the DNA is TGTGCCAGCAGTACCGGGACAGGGGGCTCCAATGAGCAGTTCTTC. Protein: CASSTGTGGSNEQFF.

The chain is built from TRBV12-3 or TRBV12-4 and TRBJ1-2, with D unresolved. Trimming removed 3 bases at V and 8 bases at J, with 7 bases between. There are 11 residues in the CDR3. CDR3 nucleotides: TGTGCCAGCAGTTTGAACGCGGGCTACACCTTC. This translates into CASSLNAGYTF.

The chain carries TRBV9 and TRBJ2-2; D possibly corresponds to TRBD2 (6 bases). Trimming took off 4 bases at V and 0 bases at J, with 22 bases between the two ends. CDR3 length: 19 residues. Germline CDR1 and CDR2: SGDLS and YYNGEE. In nucleotides, the CDR3 is TGTGCCAGCAGCTCTTGGCCCGGGACTGATGCACCGAACACCGGGGAGCTGTTTTTT. It encodes CASSSWPGTDAPNTGELFF.

The chain has TRBV4-3 and TRBJ2-3; TRBD2 matches at 12 bases. J was trimmed by 6 bases and V by 2 bases; bases with no gene match: 15. The V gene's germline CDR1 is LGHNA and CDR2 YSLEER. The CDR3 runs to 19 residues. CDR3 residues: CASSQSLTSGGRPGDTQYF. DNA for the CDR3: TGCGCCAGCAGCCAATCCCTGACTAGCGGGGGTAGACCAGGTGATACGCAGTATTTT.

The chain employs TRBV11-1 and TRBJ2-7; D may be TRBD1 (6 bases). Germline V gene lookup returns CDR1 SGHAT and CDR2 FQDESV (reference sequence). The CDR3 spans 15 residues. Trimming cost V 2 bases and J 6 bases, with 17 bases left between them. In nucleotides, the CDR3 is TGTGCCAGCAGCTTAATCTCATTGGGGACAAGCGAGCAGTACTTC. It specifies CASSLISLGTSEQYF.

This clone came up a few times. The chain combines TRBV29-1 with TRBJ1-5; tentative D call: TRBD1 (5 bases). The CDR3 is 13 amino acids. V was cut by 4 bases and J by 3 bases, with 10 bases left in between. CDR1 and CDR2 (germline): SQVTM, ANQGSEA. CDR3 nucleotides: TGCAGCGTTGTATTAGGGGTCAATCAGCCCCAGCATTTT. Translating it yields CSVVLGVNQPQHF. The full variable domain, completed using reference TRBV29-1 and TRBJ1-5, is SAVISQKPSRDICQRGTSLTIQCQVDSQVTMMFWYRQQPGQSLTLIATANQGSEATYESGFVIDKFPISRPNLTFSTLTVSNMSPEDSSIYLCSVVLGVNQPQHFGDGTRLSIL.

The chain employs TRBV28 and TRBJ2-5; 13 bases agree with TRBD2. The CDR3 length is 16 residues. CDR1 MDHEN and CDR2 SYDVKM come from the germline V gene. J gave up 5 bases and V 5 bases, and 8 bases lay outside the gene matches. CDR3 sequence: CASSETSGGAGETQYF. CDR3 nucleotides: TGTGCCAGCAGTGAAACTAGCGGGGGGGCTGGGGAGACCCAGTACTTC.

The count of this clone is one. The chain carries TRBV18 and TRBJ2-7, with 10 positions matching TRBD1. The J segment lost 6 bases and the V segment lost 3 bases, leaving 5 bases of the junction unmatched. The CDR3 has 14 amino acids. CDR1 KGHSH and CDR2 LQKENI come from the germline V gene. CDR3 coding DNA: TGTGCCAGCTCACCGGGACAGGGGATTTCCGAGCAGTACTTC. Translation: CASSPGQGISEQYF.

The chain has TRBV29-1 and TRBJ2-7; 9 bases align to TRBD2. The CDR3 sequence is 18 residues long. The germline gives CDR1 SQVTM, CDR2 ANQGSEA. V lost 2 bases to trimming and J lost 3 bases; unmatched junction nucleotides: 17. CDR3: CSVEMRGGAFMTIYEQYF. The CDR3 DNA is TGCAGCGTTGAAATGCGCGGGGGGGCCTTCATGACAATCTACGAGCAGTACTTC.

The V gene is TRBV7-3, the J gene TRBJ2-3, with 8 bases matching TRBD1. CDR1 SGHTA and CDR2 FQGTGA come from the germline V gene. This CDR3 region has 16 residues. Trimming cost V 5 bases and J 2 bases; bases outside gene matches: 9. CDR3 in DNA: TGTGCCAGCAGCCCAGGGACAGGCCGAAACACAGATACGCAGTATTTT. The encoded protein is CASSPGTGRNTDTQYF. The whole variable domain, filled in from reference TRBV7-3 and TRBJ2-3, reads GAGVSQTPSNKVTEKGKYVELRCDPISGHTALYWYRQSLGQGPEFLIYFQGTGAADDSGLPNDRFFAVRPEGSVSTLKIQRTERGDSAVYLCASSPGTGRNTDTQYFGPGTRLTVL.

V usage is TRBV5-1 and J usage is TRBJ1-4; D remains unclear. CDR3 length: 15 amino acids. Germline values: CDR1 SGHRS, CDR2 YFSETQ. The V end was cut by 2 bases, the J end by 4 bases, with 12 bases between. CDR3 DNA sequence: TGCGCCAGCAGCTTTTCCGCGCCGTATAATGAAAAACTGTTTTTT. As protein: CASSFSAPYNEKLFF.

The chain has TRBV11-2 and TRBJ2-2; TRBD1 matches at 8 bases. Losses at the gene ends were 1 base for V and 5 bases for J; bases not matched to a gene: 6. CDR1 is SGHAT and CDR2 is FQNNGV in the germline V gene. This CDR3 is 16 amino acids long. The chain's CDR3 is CASSLVPQGGTGELFF. As DNA, the CDR3 is TGTGCCAGCAGCTTAGTACCACAGGGGGGAACCGGGGAGCTGTTTTTT. Supplemented by reference TRBV11-2 and TRBJ2-2, the full variable domain reads EAGVAQSPRYKIIEKRQSVAFWCNPISGHATLYWYQQILGQGPKLLIQFQNNGVVDDSQLPKDRFSAERLKGVDSTLKIQPAKLEDSAVYLCASSLVPQGGTGELFFGEGSRLTVL.

The chain uses TRBV4-1 and TRBJ1-5; 7 bases are shared with TRBD1. Trimming took 5 bases from V and 2 from J; bases not matched to a gene: 9. Looked up from germline, CDR1 is MGHRA and CDR2 is YSYEKL. CDR3 size: 16 residues. The DNA for the CDR3 is TGCGCCAGCAGCATACAAGAAGGACAGGGCAATCAGCCCCAGCATTTT. Residues: CASSIQEGQGNQPQHF.

The V gene is TRBV4-2, the J gene TRBJ1-2; 8 bases align to TRBD1. The CDR3 spans 17 residues. Germline values: CDR1 LGHNA, CDR2 YNFKEQ. The trim removed 2 bases at V and 0 bases at J, leaving 8 bases unmatched. CDR3 nucleotide sequence: TGTGCCAGCAGCCAAACGGACAGGGTGGGAGCTAACTATGGCTACACCTTC. Translated: CASSQTDRVGANYGYTF.